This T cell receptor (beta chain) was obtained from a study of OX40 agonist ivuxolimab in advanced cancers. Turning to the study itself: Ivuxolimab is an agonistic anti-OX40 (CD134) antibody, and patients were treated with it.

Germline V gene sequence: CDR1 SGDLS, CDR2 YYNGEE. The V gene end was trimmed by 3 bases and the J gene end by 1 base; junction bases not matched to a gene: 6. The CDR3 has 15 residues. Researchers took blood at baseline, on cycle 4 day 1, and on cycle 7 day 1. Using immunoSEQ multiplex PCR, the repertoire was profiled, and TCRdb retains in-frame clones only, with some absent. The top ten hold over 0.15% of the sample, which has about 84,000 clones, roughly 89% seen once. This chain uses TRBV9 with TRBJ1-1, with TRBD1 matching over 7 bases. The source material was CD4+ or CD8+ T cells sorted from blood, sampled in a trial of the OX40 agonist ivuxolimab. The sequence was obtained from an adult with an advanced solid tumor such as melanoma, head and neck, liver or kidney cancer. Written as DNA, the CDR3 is TGTGCCAGCAGCGCCACAGGGGCGTGGAACACTGAAGCTTTCTTT. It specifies CASSATGAWNTEAFF.